Shown below are 5 T cell receptor beta chains from a single sample sequenced in a study of tumor-infiltrating lymphocytes in primary liver carcinoma. With around 520 ng total RNA as template and a constant-region primer, TCR beta cDNA was made. TCR beta libraries came from three nested multiplex PCR rounds using slightly modified ARM-PCR. Both of the initial two PCR rounds ran for about 9 cycles and employed TRBV1-TRBV30 forward primers alongside a C-beta reverse primer. One entry per CDR3 protein, called by TCRdb with MiXCR from the multiplex PCR reads. The table has some 120,000 distinct CDR3 sequences, 55% to 75% seen once; the top ten hold 7% to 10%. From around 18-30 mg of unsorted bulk tissue, DNA and RNA were co-extracted together. The sample was liver tumor tissue from sampling region 3. Subset here: tumor region T3, left-lateral pole. These receptors all stem from a woman aged 55-69 years with primary liver carcinoma and hepatitis B virus infection.

This clonotype came up many times. The chain carries TRBV5-6 and TRBJ1-1; D is ambiguous. V was shortened by 7 bases and J by 3 bases, with 19 bases between the two germline ends. Germline CDR1 reads SGHDT; CDR2 reads YYEEEE. There are 15 residues in the CDR3. CDR3 sequence: CASVESWDLDTEAFF. The CDR3 DNA follows: TGTGCCAGCGTCGAGAGTTGGGATCTGGACACTGAAGCTTTCTTT.

Worth noting for this clonotype: Given a much more abundant clone one base away, this may be a read error. The rearrangement uses TRBV4-2 and TRBJ1-1; D gene ambiguous. Germline V gene sequence: CDR1 LGHNA, CDR2 YNFKEQ. There are 14 residues in the CDR3. The CDR3 loop is CASSQDERNTEASF. The CDR3 DNA sequence: TGTGCCAGCAGCCAAGATGAGAGGAACACTGAAGCTTCCTTT.

As regards this clonotype: The CDR3 does not end in the conserved phenylalanine or tryptophan, so this is likely a read error. The J gene is TRBJ2-3, the V gene TRBV11-2, with D unclear. This CDR3 is 15 amino acids long. Germline-derived CDR1 and CDR2 are SGHAT and FQNNGV. V lost 7 bases, J lost 0 bases, and 14 bases lay in between. CDR3 DNA sequence: TGTGCCAGCAACTTCGGGCGGACCAGCACAGATACGCAGTATTTG. It specifies CASNFGRTSTDTQYL.

This clonotype came up once. The junction does not match germline at one end; this may be a read error. The chain employs TRBV29-1 and TRBJ2-2; 8 bases map to TRBD1. The CDR3 is 12 amino acids. CDR1 is SQVTM and CDR2 is ANQGSEA in the germline V gene. The CDR3 DNA is TGCAGCGCTATGACAGGGGCCGGTGAGCTGTTTTTT. Protein: CSAMTGAGELFF.

With respect to this clonotype: Mismatch with germline at one junction end may stem from a read error. This chain connects TRBV6-5 to TRBJ1-1; D unclear. Looked up from germline, CDR1 is MNHEY and CDR2 is SVGAGI. This CDR3 contains 12 residues. The CDR3 DNA sequence: TGTGCCAGCAGTTTATGGAGAGGAAAAGCTTTCTTC. It translates to CASSLWRGKAFF.